The rows below give T cell receptor beta chains drawn from one sample of a study of blood T cell repertoires in COVID-19. The table came from immunoSEQ multiplex PCR; TCRdb's copy has only in-frame clones and leaves some out. This sample has over 200,000 clones, with approximately 86% found just once. The sequencing sample was made of peripheral blood. The receptor source for this set is a woman aged 25-40 years with acute or convalescent COVID-19. Each CDR3 is given with its conserved first and last residue. D genes are given only for firm matches.

j_call: TRBJ1-1
d_call: TRBD1
v_call: TRBV5-1
cdr3_aa: CASSPGGTVNTEAFF

j_call: TRBJ1-1
d_call: TRBD1
v_call: TRBV5-6
cdr3_aa: CASIQGAVNTEAFF

j_call: TRBJ1-1
d_call: .
v_call: TRBV29-1
cdr3_aa: CSVGLIGNTEAFF

j_call: TRBJ1-6
d_call: .
v_call: TRBV29-1
cdr3_aa: CSVRQGGSHNSPLHF

j_call: TRBJ2-7
d_call: .
v_call: TRBV5-1
cdr3_aa: CASSGGLANLHEQYF

j_call: TRBJ1-1
d_call: .
v_call: TRBV19
cdr3_aa: CASRTYGGNTEAFF

j_call: TRBJ2-3
d_call: TRBD2
v_call: TRBV2
cdr3_aa: CASSPTLLAGGTDTQYF

j_call: TRBJ2-7
d_call: TRBD2
v_call: TRBV7-9
cdr3_aa: CASSRFEGSGNEQYF

j_call: TRBJ2-5
d_call: TRBD2
v_call: TRBV5-4
cdr3_aa: CASSTASGQETQYF

j_call: TRBJ2-5
d_call: TRBD2
v_call: TRBV3-1/TRBV3-2
cdr3_aa: CASSQVSGWAQETQYF

j_call: TRBJ2-5
d_call: TRBD2
v_call: TRBV5-4
cdr3_aa: CASSLWGRLAGGPEGETQYF

j_call: TRBJ2-5
d_call: .
v_call: TRBV3-1/TRBV3-2
cdr3_aa: CASSQDQSYSKYF

j_call: TRBJ2-3
d_call: .
v_call: TRBV19
cdr3_aa: CATLDRTSTDTQYF

j_call: TRBJ1-5
d_call: .
v_call: TRBV5-8
cdr3_aa: CASSSQGYSQPQHF

j_call: TRBJ1-3
d_call: TRBD1
v_call: TRBV5-1
cdr3_aa: CASSLVTGAGNTIYF

j_call: TRBJ1-5
d_call: TRBD1
v_call: TRBV19
cdr3_aa: CASSYPGQPHQPQHF

j_call: TRBJ2-7
d_call: TRBD1
v_call: TRBV6-2/TRBV6-3
cdr3_aa: CASSPVPGQGTEQYF

j_call: TRBJ2-7
d_call: TRBD2
v_call: TRBV28
cdr3_aa: CASRGTSESYEQYF

j_call: TRBJ2-5
d_call: TRBD2
v_call: TRBV10-1
cdr3_aa: CASSESRLAGGGGWQETQYF

j_call: TRBJ2-3
d_call: TRBD1
v_call: TRBV9
cdr3_aa: CASSGRQGTTDTQYF

j_call: TRBJ2-1
d_call: TRBD2
v_call: TRBV5-4
cdr3_aa: CASSLGASGRDDEQFF

j_call: TRBJ2-2
d_call: TRBD2
v_call: TRBV10-3
cdr3_aa: CAISTGTNTGELFF

j_call: TRBJ2-7
d_call: TRBD2
v_call: TRBV18
cdr3_aa: CASSPSGLAGDSGYSYEQYF

j_call: TRBJ2-1
d_call: TRBD2
v_call: TRBV6-2/TRBV6-3
cdr3_aa: CASSLRTSGTNEQFF

j_call: TRBJ1-2
d_call: TRBD1
v_call: TRBV3-1/TRBV3-2
cdr3_aa: CASSQDPISFRDRAFPAEYGYTF

j_call: TRBJ1-1
d_call: .
v_call: TRBV19
cdr3_aa: CASSKYRVAMNTEAFF

j_call: TRBJ2-7
d_call: .
v_call: TRBV6-6
cdr3_aa: CASSYSGGVYEQYF

j_call: TRBJ2-1
d_call: TRBD2
v_call: TRBV11-2
cdr3_aa: CASRTGTSGRSSYNEQFF